The 3 T cell receptor beta chains below were found in one sample sequenced in a study of shared clonotypes between healthy human individuals. The data were produced by immunoSEQ multiplex PCR, yet TCRdb's version contains in-frame clones alone and is incomplete. The data show about 380,000 clones, about 96% seen once. The specimen sequenced was memory CD8+ T cells sorted from blood. Stated subset: CD45RO+ cells pooled with CCR7-negative TemRA cells. These receptors originate from a man younger than 45 in good health.

The chain carries TRBV5-6 and TRBJ2-2; a possible D gene is TRBD1 (5 bases). V was pared by 6 bases and J by 6 bases, with 9 bases between. In germline, CDR1 is SGHDT, CDR2 YYEEEE. The CDR3 runs 12 residues. The CDR3 loop is CASTQTAGELFF. CDR3 nucleotides: TGTGCCAGCACCCAGACAGCCGGGGAGCTGTTTTTT. The variable domain in full, with the rest retrieved from reference TRBV5-6 and TRBJ2-2, is DAGVTQSPTHLIKTRGQQVTLRCSPKSGHDTVSWYQQALGQGPQFIFQYYEEEERQRGNFPDRFSGHQFPNYSSELNVNALLLGDSALYLCASTQTAGELFFGEGSRLTVL.

The CDR3 DNA sequence: TGTGCCAGCAGCCTCCTTAGCGGAAGCTATTACGAGCAGTACTTC. This sequence encodes CASSLLSGSYYEQYF. The chain has TRBV27 and TRBJ2-7, with D possibly matching TRBD2 (6 bases). V gave up 6 bases and J gave up 4 bases, with 19 bases separating them. The germline CDR1 and CDR2 sequences are MNHEY and SMNVEV (reference sequence). The CDR3 totals 15 residues.

J is TRBJ2-2 and V is TRBV30; D not certain. Germline CDR1 is GTSNPN and CDR2 is SVGIG (reference sequence). V lost 4 bases and J lost 5, with 17 bases in between. This CDR3 spans 15 amino acids. For the CDR3, the DNA is TGTGCCTGGAACACCTCCCCGAAGGGTACCGGGGAGCTGTTTTTT. It translates to CAWNTSPKGTGELFF.